The 15 T cell receptor beta chains listed next were all sequenced from one sample in a study of T cells in Graves' hyperthyroidism and ophthalmopathy. Amplified regions were TCR beta CDR3 sequences from RNA transcripts. TCR CDR3 regions were first amplified by RT-PCR with HTBI primers. TCRdb reprocessed the multiplex PCR reads via MiXCR and lists one record per CDR3 protein. This table holds roughly 400,000 distinct CDR3 sequences, over 12% found once. The material sequenced was blood. These receptors all come from a man aged 50-60 years with Graves' ophthalmopathy.

This clonotype was found many times. This chain uses TRBV5-1 with TRBJ2-1; perhaps TRBD1 as D (6 bases). V gave up 5 bases and J gave up 1 base, with 10 bases separating them. The V gene's germline CDR1 is SGHRS and CDR2 YFSETQ. The CDR3 covers 14 residues. In DNA form, the CDR3 reads TGCGCCAGCAGAGCACAGGGTTCCTACAATGAGCAGTTCTTC. Translating gives CASRAQGSYNEQFF.

This clonotype was counted many times. The genes are TRBV25-1 and TRBJ2-1; D is possibly TRBD2 (6 bases). Trimming removed 3 bases at V and 4 bases at J, with 13 bases between. Germline CDR1 and CDR2: MGHDK and SYGVNS. This CDR3 is 15 amino acids long. CDR3 sequence: CASSDEGLSYNEQFF. CDR3 DNA sequence: TGTGCCAGCAGTGACGAGGGACTGTCGTACAATGAGCAGTTCTTC.

The gene calls are TRBV6-1 and TRBJ2-7; 7 bases map to TRBD2. Germline values: CDR1 MNHNS, CDR2 SASEGT. The CDR3 spans 15 residues. J lost 2 bases, V lost 4 bases, and 8 bases had no gene match. The CDR3 region has the DNA TGTGCCAGCAGTGGGGGACTAACGATTACCTACGAGCAGTACTTC. It translates to CASSGGLTITYEQYF.

In its sample, this clonotype was seen many times. The J gene is TRBJ2-3, the V gene TRBV3-1; no reliable D call. Germline V gene data show CDR1 as LGHDT and CDR2 as YNNKEL (reference sequence). The CDR3 contains 16 residues. V lost 1 base to trimming and J lost 3 bases, with 14 bases between them. CDR3 residues: CASSQVLGPTTDTQYF. The CDR3 coding sequence is TGTGCCAGCAGCCAAGTTTTAGGGCCGACTACAGATACGCAGTATTTT.

The chain is built from TRBV12-3 or TRBV12-4 and TRBJ2-1, with TRBD1 matching 7 bases. J gave up 6 bases and V 4 bases, and 6 bases lay outside the gene matches. The CDR3 is 14 residues long. Here the CDR3 reads CASSWTGQRNEQFF. In DNA form, the CDR3 reads TGTGCCAGCAGTTGGACGGGACAGCGCAATGAGCAGTTCTTC.

This clonotype was detected ten times or more. The chain recombines TRBV10-3 with TRBJ2-3; D might be TRBD2 (5 bases). CDR3 length: 15 amino acids. The V gene's germline CDR1 is ENHRY and CDR2 SYGVKD. The CDR3 DNA reads as TGTGCAATCGCGAGAGGGCCAGTCCGCACAGATACGCAGTATTTT. Encoded protein: CAIARGPVRTDTQYF.

The chain employs TRBV28 and TRBJ1-2; D perhaps matches TRBD1 (6 bases). With 5 bases removed from V and 5 bases from J, the gap between germline ends came to 12 bases. CDR1 is MDHEN and CDR2 is SYDVKM in the germline V gene. The CDR3 loop spans 13 amino acids. The CDR3 region is CASSPRTVYGYTF. The CDR3 nucleotides are TGTGCCAGCAGTCCCAGGACAGTATATGGCTACACCTTC.

This clonotype was observed at least ten times. The chain has TRBV20-1 and TRBJ1-2; 7 bases are shared with TRBD1. Trimming at V came to 1 base and at J to 2 bases, leaving 4 bases not matched to a gene. The germline CDR1 and CDR2 sequences are DFQATT and SNEGSKA (reference sequence). The CDR3 runs 14 residues. The CDR3: CSARVLQGNYGYTF. DNA for the CDR3: TGCAGTGCTAGAGTCTTACAGGGGAACTATGGCTACACCTTC.

This clonotype has just a few counts. DNA for the CDR3: TGTGCCAGTAGGAAAAGCGGGAGAAGTGATACGCAGTATTTT. Residues: CASRKSGRSDTQYF. The gene calls are TRBV6-1 and TRBJ2-3; 8 nucleotides match TRBD2. This CDR3 is built from 14 residues. Germline assignment: CDR1 MNHNS and CDR2 SASEGT. The trim removed 9 bases at V and 6 bases at J, leaving 11 bases unmatched.

In this sample, this clonotype turned up many times. The gene calls are TRBV20-1 and TRBJ2-5, with 8 bases aligning to TRBD1. Germline values: CDR1 DFQATT, CDR2 SNEGSKA (reference sequence). The CDR3 loop spans 15 amino acids. V trimming: 0 bases; J trimming: 7 bases; junction bases outside the gene matches: 10. The CDR3 spells CSARDTQGAFRTQYF. The CDR3 nucleotides are TGCAGTGCTAGAGATACCCAGGGGGCGTTTCGGACCCAGTACTTC.

This clonotype was seen repeatedly, ten times or more. The CDR3 DNA is TGTGCCAGCAGCTGGGTGTCAGGACAGGGGCCGAATGAGCAGTTCTTC. Amino acid sequence: CASSWVSGQGPNEQFF. The chain has TRBV13 and TRBJ2-1; 9 bases match TRBD1. Trimming removed 4 bases from V and 7 bases from J; junction bases left unmatched: 11. The CDR3 is 16 amino acids. The germline CDR1 and CDR2 sequences are PRHDT and FYEKMQ (reference sequence).

V usage is TRBV15 and J usage is TRBJ2-1; 7 positions match TRBD2. The CDR3 loop spans 18 amino acids. After removal of 6 bases from V and 3 bases from J, the junction contained 17 bases not matched to a gene. From germline, CDR1 is LNHNV and CDR2 YYDKDF (reference sequence). For the CDR3, the DNA is TGTGCCACCAGAAAAGACCCCTGGCGGGGCGGGAGCTACAATGAGCAGTTCTTC. Translation gives CATRKDPWRGGSYNEQFF.

The CDR3 nucleotides read TGTGCCAGCAGGGGGATCTCTGGGGCCAACGTCCTGACTTTC. It codes for CASRGISGANVLTF. This rearrangement joins TRBV2 to TRBJ2-6; D ambiguous. This CDR3 is 14 amino acids long. V lost 6 bases to trimming and J lost 0 bases, with 6 bases between them. CDR1 and CDR2 from the germline V gene are SNHLY and FYNNEI.

This clonotype was recorded many times. The V call is TRBV7-3, the J call TRBJ2-1; TRBD2 agrees at 10 bases. J was trimmed by 10 bases and V by 1 base; bases with no gene match: 19. CDR3 length equals 19 residues. Germline-derived CDR1 and CDR2 are SGHTA and FQGTGA. The CDR3 DNA reads TGTGCCAGCAGCTTAAGCTCACGGGCAGGGGCTAGCGGGAGTAGAGAGCAGTTCTTC. Amino acids: CASSLSSRAGASGSREQFF.

This clonotype was detected many times. The chain couples TRBV5-6 to TRBJ2-6; D not resolved. V lost 4 bases, J lost 3 bases, and 11 bases lay in between. There are 15 residues in the CDR3. Germline CDR1 is SGHDT and CDR2 is YYEEEE. The CDR3 sequence: CASSPPGFGANVLTF. CDR3 coding DNA: TGTGCCAGCAGCCCGCCCGGTTTTGGGGCCAACGTCCTGACTTTC.